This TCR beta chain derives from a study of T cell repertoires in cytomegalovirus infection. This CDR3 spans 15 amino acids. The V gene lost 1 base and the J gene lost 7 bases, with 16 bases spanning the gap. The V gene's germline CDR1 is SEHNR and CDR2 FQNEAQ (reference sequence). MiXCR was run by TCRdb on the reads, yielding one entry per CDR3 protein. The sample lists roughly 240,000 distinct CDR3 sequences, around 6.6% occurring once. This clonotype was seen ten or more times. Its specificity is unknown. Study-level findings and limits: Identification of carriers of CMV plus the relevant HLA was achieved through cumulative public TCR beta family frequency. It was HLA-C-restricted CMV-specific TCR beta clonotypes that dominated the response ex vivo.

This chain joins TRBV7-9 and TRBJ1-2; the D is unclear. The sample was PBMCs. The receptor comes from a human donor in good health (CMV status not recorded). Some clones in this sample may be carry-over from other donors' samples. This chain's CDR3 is CASSLESQILFGYTF. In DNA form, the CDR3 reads TGTGCCAGCAGCTTAGAAAGTCAGATCCTCTTTGGCTACACCTTC.